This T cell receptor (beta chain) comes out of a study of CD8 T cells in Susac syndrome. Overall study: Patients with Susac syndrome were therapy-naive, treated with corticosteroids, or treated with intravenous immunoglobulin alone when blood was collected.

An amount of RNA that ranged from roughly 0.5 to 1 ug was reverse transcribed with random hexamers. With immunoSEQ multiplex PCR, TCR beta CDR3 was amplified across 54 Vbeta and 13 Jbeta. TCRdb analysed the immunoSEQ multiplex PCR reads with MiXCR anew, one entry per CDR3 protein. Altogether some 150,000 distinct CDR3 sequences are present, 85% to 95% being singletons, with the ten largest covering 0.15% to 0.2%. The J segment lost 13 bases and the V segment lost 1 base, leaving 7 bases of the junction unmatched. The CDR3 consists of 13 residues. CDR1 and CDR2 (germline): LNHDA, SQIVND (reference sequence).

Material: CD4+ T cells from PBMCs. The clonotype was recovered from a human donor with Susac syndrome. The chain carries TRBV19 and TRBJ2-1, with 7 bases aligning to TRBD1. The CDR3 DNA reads TGTGCCAGTAGTATAGTCCCCCAGGGGGAACAGTTCTTC. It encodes CASSIVPQGEQFF. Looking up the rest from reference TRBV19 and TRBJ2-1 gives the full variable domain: DGGITQSPKYLFRKEGQNVTLSCEQNLNHDAMYWYRQDPGQGLRLIYYSQIVNDFQKGDIAEGYSVSREKKESFPLTVTSAQKNPTAFYLCASSIVPQGEQFFGPGTRLTVL.